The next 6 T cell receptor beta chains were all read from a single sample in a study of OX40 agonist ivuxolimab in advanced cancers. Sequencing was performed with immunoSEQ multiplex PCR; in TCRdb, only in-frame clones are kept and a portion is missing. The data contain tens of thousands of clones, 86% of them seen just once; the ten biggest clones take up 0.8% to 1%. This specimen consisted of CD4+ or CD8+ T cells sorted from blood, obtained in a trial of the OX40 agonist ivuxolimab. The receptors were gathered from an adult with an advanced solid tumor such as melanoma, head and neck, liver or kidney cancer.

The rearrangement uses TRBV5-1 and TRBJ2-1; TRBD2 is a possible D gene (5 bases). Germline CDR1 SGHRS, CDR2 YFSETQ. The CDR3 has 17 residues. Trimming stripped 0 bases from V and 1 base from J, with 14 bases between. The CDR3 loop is CASSLGLGRVSYNEQFF. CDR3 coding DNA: TGCGCCAGCAGCTTGGGGTTAGGGCGGGTGTCCTACAATGAGCAGTTCTTC.

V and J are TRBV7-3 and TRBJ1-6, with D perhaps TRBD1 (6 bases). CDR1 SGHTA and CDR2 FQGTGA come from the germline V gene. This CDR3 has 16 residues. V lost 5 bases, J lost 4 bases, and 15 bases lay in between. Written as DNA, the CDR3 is TGTGCCAGCAGCGCCACAGGGAGCCGGTATAATTCACCCCTCCACTTT. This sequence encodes CASSATGSRYNSPLHF.

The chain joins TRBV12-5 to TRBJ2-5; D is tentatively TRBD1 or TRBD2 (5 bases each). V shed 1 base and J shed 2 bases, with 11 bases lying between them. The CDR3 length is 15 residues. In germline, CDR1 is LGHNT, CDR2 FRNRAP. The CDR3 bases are TGTGCTAGTGGTTTGGGACAGACTATACAAGAGACCCAGTACTTC. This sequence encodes CASGLGQTIQETQYF.

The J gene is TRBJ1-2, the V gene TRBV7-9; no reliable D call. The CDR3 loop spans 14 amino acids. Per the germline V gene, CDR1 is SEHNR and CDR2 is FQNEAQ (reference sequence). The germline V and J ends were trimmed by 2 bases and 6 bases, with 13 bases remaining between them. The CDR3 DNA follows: TGTGCCAGCAGCTTAACAAATGCCCAACATGGCTACACCTTC. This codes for CASSLTNAQHGYTF.

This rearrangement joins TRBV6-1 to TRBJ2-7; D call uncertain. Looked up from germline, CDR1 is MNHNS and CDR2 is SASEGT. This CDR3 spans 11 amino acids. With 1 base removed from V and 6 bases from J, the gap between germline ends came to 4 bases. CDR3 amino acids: CASSEGVEQYF. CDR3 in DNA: TGTGCCAGCAGTGAAGGGGTCGAGCAGTACTTC.

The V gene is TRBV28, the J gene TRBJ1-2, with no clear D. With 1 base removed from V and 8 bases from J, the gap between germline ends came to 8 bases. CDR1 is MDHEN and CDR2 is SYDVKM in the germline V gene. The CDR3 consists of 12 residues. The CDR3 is CASSLSGFGYTF. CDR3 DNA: TGTGCCAGCAGTTTATCGGGCTTCGGCTACACCTTC.